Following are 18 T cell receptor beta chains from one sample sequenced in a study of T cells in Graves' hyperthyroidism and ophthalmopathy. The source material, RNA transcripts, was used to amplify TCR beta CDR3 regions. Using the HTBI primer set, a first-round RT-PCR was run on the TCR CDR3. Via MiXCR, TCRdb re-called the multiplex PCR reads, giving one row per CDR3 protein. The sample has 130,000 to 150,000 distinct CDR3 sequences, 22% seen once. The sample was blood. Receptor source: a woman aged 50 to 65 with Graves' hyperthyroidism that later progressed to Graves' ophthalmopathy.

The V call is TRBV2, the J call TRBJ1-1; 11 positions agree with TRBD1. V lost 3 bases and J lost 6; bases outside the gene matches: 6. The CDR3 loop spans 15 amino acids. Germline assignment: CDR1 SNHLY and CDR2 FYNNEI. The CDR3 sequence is CASSDRDRGYSEAFF. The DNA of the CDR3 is TGTGCCAGCAGTGATCGGGACAGGGGGTACTCTGAAGCTTTCTTT.

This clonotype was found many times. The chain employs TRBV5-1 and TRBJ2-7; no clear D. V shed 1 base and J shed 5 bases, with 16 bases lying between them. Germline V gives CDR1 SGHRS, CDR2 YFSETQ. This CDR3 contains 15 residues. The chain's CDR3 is CASSLIPRSMDEQYF. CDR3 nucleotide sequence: TGCGCCAGCAGCTTGATACCTAGAAGCATGGACGAGCAGTACTTC.

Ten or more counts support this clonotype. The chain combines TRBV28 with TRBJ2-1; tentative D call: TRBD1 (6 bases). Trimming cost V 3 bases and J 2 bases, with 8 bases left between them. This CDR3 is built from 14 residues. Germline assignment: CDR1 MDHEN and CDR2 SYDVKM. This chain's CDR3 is CASSFWTAYNEQFF. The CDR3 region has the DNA TGTGCCAGCAGTTTTTGGACAGCCTACAATGAGCAGTTCTTC.

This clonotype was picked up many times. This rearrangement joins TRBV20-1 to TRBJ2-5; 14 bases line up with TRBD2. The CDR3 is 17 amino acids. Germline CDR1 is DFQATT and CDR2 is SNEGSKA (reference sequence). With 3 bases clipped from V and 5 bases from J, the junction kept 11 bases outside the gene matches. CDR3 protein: CSASRARLAGGTETQYF. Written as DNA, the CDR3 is TGCAGTGCTAGTCGGGCCCGACTAGCGGGAGGGACGGAGACCCAGTACTTC.

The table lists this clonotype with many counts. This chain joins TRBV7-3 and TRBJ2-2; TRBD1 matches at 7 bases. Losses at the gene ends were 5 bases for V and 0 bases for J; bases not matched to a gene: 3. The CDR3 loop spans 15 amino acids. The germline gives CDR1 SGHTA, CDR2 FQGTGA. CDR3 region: CASSLGGSNTGELFF. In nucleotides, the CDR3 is TGTGCCAGCAGCCTAGGGGGCTCGAACACCGGGGAGCTGTTTTTT.

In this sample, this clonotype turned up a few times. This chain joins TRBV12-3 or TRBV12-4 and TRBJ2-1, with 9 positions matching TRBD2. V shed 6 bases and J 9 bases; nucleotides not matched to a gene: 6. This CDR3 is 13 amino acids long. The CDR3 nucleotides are TGTGCCAGCAGGGATAGCGGGAGCCCTGAGCAGTTCTTC. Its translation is CASRDSGSPEQFF.

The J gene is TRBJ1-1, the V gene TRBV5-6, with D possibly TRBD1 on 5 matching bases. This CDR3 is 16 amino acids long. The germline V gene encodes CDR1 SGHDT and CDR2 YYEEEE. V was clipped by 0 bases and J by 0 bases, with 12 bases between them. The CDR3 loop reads CASSLGQGTMNTEAFF. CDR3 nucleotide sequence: TGTGCCAGCAGCTTGGGGCAGGGCACAATGAACACTGAAGCTTTCTTT.

Here the CDR3 DNA reads TGCGCCAGCCGAGCCGGTGAGACTGGGGGCTTGGGGGCCAAAAACATTCAGTACTTC. Translating gives CASRAGETGGLGAKNIQYF. The rearrangement joins TRBV5-1 to TRBJ2-4; the D gene is possibly TRBD1 (6 bases). CDR3 size: 19 residues. Germline values: CDR1 SGHRS, CDR2 YFSETQ. V dropped 7 bases and J dropped 1 base, with 27 bases sitting between them.

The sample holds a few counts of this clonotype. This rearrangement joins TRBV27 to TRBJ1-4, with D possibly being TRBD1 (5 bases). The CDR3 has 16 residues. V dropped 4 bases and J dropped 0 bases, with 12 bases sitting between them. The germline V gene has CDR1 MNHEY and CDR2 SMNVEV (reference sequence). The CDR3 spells CASSSGLTTTNEKLFF. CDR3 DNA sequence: TGTGCCAGCAGTTCGGGACTGACTACAACTAATGAAAAACTGTTTTTT.

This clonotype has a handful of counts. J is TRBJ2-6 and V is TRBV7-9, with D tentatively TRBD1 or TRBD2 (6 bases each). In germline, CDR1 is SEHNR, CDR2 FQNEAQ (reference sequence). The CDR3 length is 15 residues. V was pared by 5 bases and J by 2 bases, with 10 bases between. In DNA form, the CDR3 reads TGTGCCAGCAGCGACGGGGGCACTGGGGCCAACGTCCTGACTTTC. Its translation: CASSDGGTGANVLTF.

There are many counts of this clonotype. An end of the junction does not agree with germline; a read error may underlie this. CDR3 sequence reads: CSVKDPLTGPEAFF. In DNA, the CDR3 is TGCAGCGTTAAAGACCCACTAACAGGGCCTGAAGCTTTCTTT. This chain uses TRBV29-1 with TRBJ1-1; D is possibly TRBD1 (6 bases). The CDR3 is made up of 14 amino acids. Germline V lookup: CDR1 SQVTM, CDR2 ANQGSEA.

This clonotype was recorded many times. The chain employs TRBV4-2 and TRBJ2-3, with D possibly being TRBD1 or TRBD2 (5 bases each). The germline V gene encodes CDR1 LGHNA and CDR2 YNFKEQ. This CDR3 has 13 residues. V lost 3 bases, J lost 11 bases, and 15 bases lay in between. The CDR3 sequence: CASSHTRDGVQYF. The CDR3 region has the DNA TGTGCCAGCAGCCACACCCGGGACGGAGTGCAGTATTTT.

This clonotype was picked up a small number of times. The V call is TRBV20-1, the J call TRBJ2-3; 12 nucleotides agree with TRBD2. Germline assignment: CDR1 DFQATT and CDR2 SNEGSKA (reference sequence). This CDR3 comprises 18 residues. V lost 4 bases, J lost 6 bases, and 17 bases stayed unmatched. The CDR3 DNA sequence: TGCAGTGCTATTAGGGGACTAGCGGGTGCGTCTGGGATTGATACGCAGTATTTT. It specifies CSAIRGLAGASGIDTQYF.

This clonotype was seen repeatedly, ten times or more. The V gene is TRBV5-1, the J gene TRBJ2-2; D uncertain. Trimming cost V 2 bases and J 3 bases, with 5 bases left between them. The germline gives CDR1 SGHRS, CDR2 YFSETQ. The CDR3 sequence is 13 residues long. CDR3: CASSLTHTGELFF. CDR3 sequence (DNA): TGCGCCAGCAGCTTAACCCACACCGGGGAGCTGTTTTTT.

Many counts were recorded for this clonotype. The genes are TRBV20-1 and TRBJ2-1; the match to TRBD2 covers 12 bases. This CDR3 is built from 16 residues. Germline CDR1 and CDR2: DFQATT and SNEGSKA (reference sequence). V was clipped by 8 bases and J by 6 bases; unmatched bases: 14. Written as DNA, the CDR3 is TGCAGTACAAAAGGAGGGGGGACTAGCGGGTTCAATGAGCAGTTCTTC. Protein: CSTKGGGTSGFNEQFF.

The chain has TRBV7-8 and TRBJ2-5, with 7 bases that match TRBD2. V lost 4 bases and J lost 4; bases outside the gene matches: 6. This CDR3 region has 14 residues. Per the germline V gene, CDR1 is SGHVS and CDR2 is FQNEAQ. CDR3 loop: CASSSAGWRETQYF. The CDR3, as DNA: TGTGCCAGCAGCTCAGCGGGATGGAGAGAGACCCAGTACTTC. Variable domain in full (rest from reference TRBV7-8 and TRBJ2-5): GAGVSQSPRYKVAKRGQDVALRCDPISGHVSLFWYQQALGQGPEFLTYFQNEAQLDKSGLPSDRFFAERPEGSVSTLKIQRTQQEDSAVYLCASSSAGWRETQYFGPGTRLLVL.

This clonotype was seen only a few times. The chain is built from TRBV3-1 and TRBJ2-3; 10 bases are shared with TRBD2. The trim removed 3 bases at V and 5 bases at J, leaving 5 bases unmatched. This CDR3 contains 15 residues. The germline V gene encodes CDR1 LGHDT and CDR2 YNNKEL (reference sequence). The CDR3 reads CASSQSGRAVDTQYF. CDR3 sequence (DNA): TGTGCCAGCAGCCAGAGCGGGAGGGCGGTAGATACGCAGTATTTT.

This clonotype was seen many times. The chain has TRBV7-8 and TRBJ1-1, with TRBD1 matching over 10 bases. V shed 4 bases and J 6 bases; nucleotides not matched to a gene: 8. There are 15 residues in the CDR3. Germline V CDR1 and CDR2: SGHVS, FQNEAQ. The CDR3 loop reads CASSSPDRGRAEAFF. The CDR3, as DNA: TGTGCCAGCAGCTCTCCGGACAGGGGGAGGGCTGAAGCTTTCTTT.